The clone carrying this TCR beta chain has at least ten counts. These data originate in a study of T cells in Graves' hyperthyroidism and ophthalmopathy. Across the study: Peripheral blood was drawn at first diagnosis, prior to all treatment.

The CDR3 extends over 16 amino acids. Per germline, CDR1 SGHTA and CDR2 FQGNSA. V trimming: 5 bases; J trimming: 4 bases; junction bases outside the gene matches: 11. Thyroid ultrasound and orbital computed tomography, with clinical symptoms and serum thyroxine and TRAb, informed diagnoses. Authors of the study amplified TCR beta CDR3 regions from RNA transcripts. HTBI primers were employed in a first-round RT-PCR of the TCR CDR3. TCRdb re-called the multiplex PCR reads with MiXCR, one entry per CDR3 protein. The sample includes 550,000 to 600,000 distinct CDR3 sequences, approximately 14% of them seen just once.

The genes are TRBV7-2 and TRBJ2-1, with 7 bases aligning to TRBD1. Sequenced: blood. This receptor was identified in a young woman with Graves' ophthalmopathy. The chain's CDR3 is CASSNGQDSTYNEQFF. The CDR3 DNA sequence: TGTGCCAGCAGCAACGGACAGGATTCCACTTACAATGAGCAGTTCTTC.